These T cell receptor beta chains were read from a single sample in a study of T cells expressing NK-cell markers. TCRdb re-analyzed the 5' RACE reads; it lists each CDR3 protein once, without DNA. Recorded for this sample: approximately 460,000 distinct CDR3 sequences. The sequenced sample was blood T cells: a sorted CD56 or NKG2C T cell subset, CD4+ or CD8+ T cells, or bulk PBMC T cells (not recorded which). These receptors were taken from a woman aged 18 to 75 in good health. Each CDR3 is given with its conserved first and last residue.

v_call	j_call	cdr3_length	cdr3_aa
TRBV4-3	TRBJ2-7	15	CASSPGLAGVVEQYF
TRBV19	TRBJ1-5	12	CASTMGAQPQHF
TRBV12-3/TRBV12-4	TRBJ2-3	16	CASSLLQGVSTDTQYF
TRBV4-3	TRBJ2-2	16	CASSQGRTVVTGELFF
TRBV27	TRBJ1-5	15	CASPTQPNSNQPQHF
TRBV28	TRBJ1-1	16	CASSLRQGARETEAFF
TRBV7-2	TRBJ2-5	15	CASTRTGTNQETQYF
TRBV20-1	TRBJ1-1	11	CSARVSGEAFF
TRBV7-9	TRBJ2-3	17	CASSRPLGQGPGDTQYF
TRBV6-2/TRBV6-3	TRBJ1-1	16	CASSYDRQGGSTEAFF
TRBV6-2/TRBV6-3	TRBJ1-2	14	CASSYSGRNYGYTF
TRBV5-1	TRBJ2-3	15	CASSLSGTAAGTQYF
TRBV30	TRBJ1-1	13	CAWNQLKSTEAFF
TRBV3-1	TRBJ2-7	15	CASSQEKGREPPQYF
TRBV29-1	TRBJ2-1	13	CSVESDSANEQFF
TRBV12-3/TRBV12-4	TRBJ1-1	15	CASSLEDRGQAEAFF
TRBV2	TRBJ2-6	16	CASMSDRVPGANVLTF
TRBV7-8	TRBJ1-2	16	CASSLGLRGELIGYTF
TRBV29-1	TRBJ2-1	14	CSVVGLAVYNEQFF
TRBV11-2	TRBJ2-1	17	CASSPAGAGNSYNEQFF
TRBV7-2	TRBJ1-5	13	CASSFLGGQPQHF
TRBV12-3/TRBV12-4	TRBJ2-5	14	CASSFGLQQETQYF
TRBV12-3/TRBV12-4	TRBJ1-2	15	CASKVTVPANYGYTF
TRBV7-2	TRBJ2-4	15	CASSLGVGAVHIQYF
TRBV12-3/TRBV12-4	TRBJ2-3	14	CASNPGPAGDTQYF
TRBV6-2/TRBV6-3	TRBJ2-1	17	CASSYSGREGKWDEQFF
TRBV20-1	TRBJ2-3	17	CSARGFSSSSVSDTQYF
TRBV5-1	TRBJ2-2	16	CASSLVSSYATGELFF
TRBV20-1	TRBJ1-5	16	CSAYRTGGAGNQPQHF
TRBV4-1	TRBJ2-5	16	CASSPRTGGVKETQYF
TRBV7-9	TRBJ2-7	17	CASSLVSTSGASYEQYF
TRBV3-1	TRBJ2-7	12	CASSQESNEQYF
TRBV25-1	TRBJ1-1	14	CASSNARRATEAFF
TRBV4-3	TRBJ1-6	15	CASSQDRGPNSPLHF
TRBV15	TRBJ2-1	18	CATSRESGLASSYNEQFF
TRBV10-3	TRBJ1-1	14	CAIRKGQTNTEAFF
TRBV10-2	TRBJ2-2	17	CASSDSQGRANTGELFF